This TCR beta chain emerged from a study of fetal regulatory T cell absence and autoimmunity. Overall study findings and caveats: The oligoclonal enrichment was interpreted as supporting antigen-driven pancreatic autoimmunity before birth in IPEX syndrome.

As regards this clone: Its antigen is as yet unknown.

This CDR3 comprises 15 residues. CDR1 SGHAT and CDR2 FQNNGV come from the germline V gene. Trimming cost V 4 bases and J 4 bases; bases outside gene matches: 3. The repertoire was sequenced with immunoSEQ multiplex PCR; TCRdb's copy has only in-frame clones and lacks some. The repertoire holds around 100,000 clones, with around 72% as singletons. This chain links TRBV11-2 with TRBJ2-7; 14 bases agree with TRBD2. Sequencing was performed on pancreas tissue. The receptor's source is a male donor with IPEX syndrome. The CDR3 region is CASSSGLAGGYEQYF. The CDR3 DNA is TGTGCCAGCAGCTCTGGACTAGCGGGGGGTTACGAGCAGTACTTC.